The rows below give T cell receptor beta chains drawn from one sample of a study of graft-versus-host responses after intestinal transplantation. Their antigens remain unidentified. The data were produced by immunoSEQ multiplex PCR, yet TCRdb's version contains in-frame clones alone and is incomplete. Of some 76,000 clones listed, roughly 87% are singletons. The specimen comprised unstimulated CD8+ T cells sorted from spleen or lymph node cells, sampled before transplant. The source of these receptors is a human donor who was the organ donor for an intestinal transplant. CDR3s include the opening cysteine and the closing phenylalanine or tryptophan. The order of the fields is clone size, V gene, J gene, D gene, CDR3 protein, CDR3 DNA. The D gene is left open where the match is weak. Clone size is not always given. Where it is, it says once, few, many or a class for expanded clones.

abundance: once; v_gene: TRBV7-2; j_gene: TRBJ2-7; d_gene: TRBD1; CDR3aa: CASSFGTGAYEQYF; CDR3nt: TGTGCCAGCAGCTTCGGGACAGGGGCCTACGAGCAGTACTTC
abundance: once; v_gene: TRBV7-2; j_gene: TRBJ1-3; d_gene: NA; CDR3aa: CASSLDLNRYSGNTIYF; CDR3nt: TGTGCCAGCAGCTTAGACCTTAATCGGTACTCTGGAAACACCATATATTTT
abundance: NA; v_gene: TRBV5-6; j_gene: TRBJ2-7; d_gene: TRBD1; CDR3aa: CASSDDREGGYEQYF; CDR3nt: TGTGCCAGCAGCGACGACAGGGAAGGGGGATACGAGCAGTACTTC
abundance: once; v_gene: TRBV5-1; j_gene: TRBJ2-5; d_gene: TRBD2; CDR3aa: CASSRTSSGVLYQETQYF; CDR3nt: TGCGCCAGCAGTCGGACGTCTAGCGGGGTCTTGTACCAAGAGACCCAGTACTTC
abundance: NA; v_gene: TRBV7-9; j_gene: TRBJ1-4; d_gene: TRBD1; CDR3aa: CASSLGETGGNEKLFF; CDR3nt: TGTGCCAGCAGCCTTGGGGAAACAGGGGGTAATGAAAAACTGTTTTTT
abundance: NA; v_gene: TRBV28; j_gene: TRBJ2-2; d_gene: NA; CDR3aa: CASSFLGGTGELFF; CDR3nt: TGTGCCAGCAGTTTCTTAGGGGGAACCGGGGAGCTGTTTTTT
abundance: NA; v_gene: TRBV28; j_gene: TRBJ1-4; d_gene: NA; CDR3aa: CAWGGAFDEKLFF; CDR3nt: TGTGCCTGGGGCGGCGCTTTCGATGAAAAACTGTTTTTT
abundance: few; v_gene: TRBV28; j_gene: TRBJ1-2; d_gene: TRBD1; CDR3aa: CASSLGTGGAYSGYTF; CDR3nt: TGTGCCAGCAGTTTAGGGACAGGGGGCGCATACTCTGGCTACACCTTC
abundance: NA; v_gene: TRBV2; j_gene: TRBJ1-1; d_gene: TRBD1; CDR3aa: CASNGQDRLLNTEAFF; CDR3nt: TGTGCCAGCAACGGCCAGGACAGGCTTCTGAACACTGAAGCTTTCTTT
abundance: NA; v_gene: TRBV28; j_gene: TRBJ2-7; d_gene: TRBD1; CDR3aa: CASSGIRDRVSSHEQYF; CDR3nt: TGTGCCAGCAGTGGGATCCGGGACAGGGTCTCTTCCCACGAGCAGTACTTC
abundance: NA; v_gene: TRBV14; j_gene: TRBJ2-7; d_gene: NA; CDR3aa: CASSHRPFYEQYF; CDR3nt: TGTGCCAGCAGCCATAGGCCATTCTACGAGCAGTACTTC
abundance: once; v_gene: TRBV5-5; j_gene: TRBJ1-5; d_gene: NA; CDR3aa: CASSLVESGYSNQPQHF; CDR3nt: TGTGCCAGCAGCTTGGTCGAGTCAGGATATAGCAATCAGCCCCAGCATTTT
abundance: NA; v_gene: TRBV27; j_gene: TRBJ1-2; d_gene: NA; CDR3aa: CASSSGYGYTF; CDR3nt: TGTGCCAGCAGTTCTGGCTATGGCTACACCTTC
abundance: NA; v_gene: TRBV18; j_gene: TRBJ1-2; d_gene: NA; CDR3aa: CASSPPVWPLYGYTF; CDR3nt: TGTGCCAGCTCACCACCGGTGTGGCCGCTCTATGGCTACACCTTC
abundance: NA; v_gene: TRBV6-6; j_gene: TRBJ2-7; d_gene: TRBD1; CDR3aa: CASSYSGQGWEQYF; CDR3nt: TGTGCCAGCAGTTACTCCGGACAGGGTTGGGAGCAGTACTTC
abundance: NA; v_gene: TRBV29-1; j_gene: TRBJ1-2; d_gene: NA; CDR3aa: CSVEEVVPGNYGYTF; CDR3nt: TGCAGCGTTGAAGAGGTAGTCCCAGGTAACTATGGCTACACCTTC
abundance: once; v_gene: TRBV5-1; j_gene: TRBJ1-1; d_gene: NA; CDR3aa: CASSFLGDTSPNTEAFF; CDR3nt: TGCGCCAGCAGCTTCCTCGGGGACACATCTCCGAACACTGAAGCTTTCTTT
abundance: NA; v_gene: TRBV7-9; j_gene: TRBJ1-2; d_gene: NA; CDR3aa: CASSLVGGTNYGYTF; CDR3nt: TGTGCCAGCAGCTTAGTTGGAGGGACAAACTATGGCTACACCTTC
abundance: NA; v_gene: TRBV27; j_gene: TRBJ1-1; d_gene: TRBD1; CDR3aa: CASILSGGHTEAFF; CDR3nt: TGTGCCAGCATTCTCTCAGGGGGCCACACTGAAGCTTTCTTT
abundance: NA; v_gene: TRBV5-1; j_gene: TRBJ2-1; d_gene: NA; CDR3aa: CASSLDPGNEQFF; CDR3nt: TGCGCCAGCAGCTTGGACCCTGGCAATGAGCAGTTCTTC
abundance: NA; v_gene: TRBV28; j_gene: TRBJ1-2; d_gene: TRBD1; CDR3aa: CASSPTQGQGFYGYTF; CDR3nt: TGTGCCAGCAGCCCTACCCAGGGACAGGGATTCTATGGCTACACCTTC
abundance: NA; v_gene: TRBV19; j_gene: TRBJ1-1; d_gene: TRBD1; CDR3aa: CASSITGGSQAFF; CDR3nt: TGTGCCAGTAGTATCACAGGGGGGTCCCAAGCTTTCTTT
abundance: few; v_gene: TRBV6-1; j_gene: TRBJ2-4; d_gene: TRBD2; CDR3aa: CASSDSTSGGANQYF; CDR3nt: TGTGCCAGCAGTGATTCGACTAGCGGGGGGGCTAATCAGTACTTC
abundance: NA; v_gene: TRBV2; j_gene: TRBJ1-3; d_gene: NA; CDR3aa: CASSGPVGGRQGSSGNTIYF; CDR3nt: TGTGCCAGCAGTGGGCCCGTGGGAGGCCGGCAAGGGAGCTCTGGAAACACCATATATTTT
abundance: NA; v_gene: TRBV4-1; j_gene: TRBJ2-2; d_gene: NA; CDR3aa: CASSLSDTNTGELFF; CDR3nt: TGCGCCAGCAGCCTCTCCGACACGAACACCGGGGAGCTGTTTTTT
abundance: NA; v_gene: TRBV6-6; j_gene: TRBJ2-7; d_gene: TRBD1; CDR3aa: CASSYVDRGYEQYF; CDR3nt: TGTGCCAGCAGTTACGTCGACAGGGGGTACGAGCAGTACTTC
abundance: NA; v_gene: TRBV27; j_gene: TRBJ1-2; d_gene: NA; CDR3aa: CASRTEGGNYGYTF; CDR3nt: TGTGCCAGCAGGACCGAAGGAGGGAACTATGGCTACACCTTC
abundance: NA; v_gene: TRBV6-5; j_gene: TRBJ2-7; d_gene: TRBD1; CDR3aa: CASSYSNRDRAYEQYF; CDR3nt: TGTGCCAGCAGTTACTCTAACCGGGACAGGGCCTACGAGCAGTACTTC
abundance: NA; v_gene: TRBV6-5; j_gene: TRBJ2-5; d_gene: NA; CDR3aa: CASSLGTQHVETQYF; CDR3nt: TGTGCCAGCAGTCTCGGGACCCAGCACGTGGAGACCCAGTACTTC
abundance: NA; v_gene: TRBV28; j_gene: TRBJ1-6; d_gene: NA; CDR3aa: CASSLWAGRSSPLHF; CDR3nt: TGTGCCAGCAGTTTATGGGCAGGGAGGTCTTCACCCCTCCACTTT